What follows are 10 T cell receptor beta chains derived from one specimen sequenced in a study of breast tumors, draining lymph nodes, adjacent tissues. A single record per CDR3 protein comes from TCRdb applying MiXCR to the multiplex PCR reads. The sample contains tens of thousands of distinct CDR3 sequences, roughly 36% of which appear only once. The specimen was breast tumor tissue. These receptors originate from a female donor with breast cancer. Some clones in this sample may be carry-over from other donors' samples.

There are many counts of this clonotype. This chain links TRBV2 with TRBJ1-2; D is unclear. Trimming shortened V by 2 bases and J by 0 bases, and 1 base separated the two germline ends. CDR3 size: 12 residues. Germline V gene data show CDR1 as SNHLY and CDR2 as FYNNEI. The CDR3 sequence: CASSEPNYGYTF. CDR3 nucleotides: TGTGCCAGCAGTGAACCTAACTATGGCTACACCTTC.

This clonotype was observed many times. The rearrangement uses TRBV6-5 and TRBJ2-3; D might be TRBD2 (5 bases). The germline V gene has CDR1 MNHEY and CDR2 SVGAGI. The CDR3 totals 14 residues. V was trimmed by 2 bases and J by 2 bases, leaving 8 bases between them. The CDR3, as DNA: TGTGCCAGCAGTTACCGGGAACCCACAGATACGCAGTATTTT. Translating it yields CASSYREPTDTQYF.

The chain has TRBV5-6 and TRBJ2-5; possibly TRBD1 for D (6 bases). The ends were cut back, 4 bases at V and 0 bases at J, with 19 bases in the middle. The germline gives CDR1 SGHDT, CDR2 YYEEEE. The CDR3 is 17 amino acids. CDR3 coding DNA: TGTGCCAGCAGCGCCTTGAGGGGACAAAGTTACCAAGAGACCCAGTACTTC. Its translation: CASSALRGQSYQETQYF.

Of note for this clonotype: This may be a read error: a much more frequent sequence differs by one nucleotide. CDR3 nucleotide sequence: TGCAGCCCTTCAACTAGCGCTAATGAGCAGTTCTTC. It codes for CSPSTSANEQFF. The chain has TRBV29-1 and TRBJ2-1; the match to TRBD2 covers 7 bases. With V trimmed by 8 bases and J by 7 bases, 8 bases remained unmatched. Germline loops: CDR1 SQVTM, CDR2 ANQGSEA. The CDR3 covers 12 residues.

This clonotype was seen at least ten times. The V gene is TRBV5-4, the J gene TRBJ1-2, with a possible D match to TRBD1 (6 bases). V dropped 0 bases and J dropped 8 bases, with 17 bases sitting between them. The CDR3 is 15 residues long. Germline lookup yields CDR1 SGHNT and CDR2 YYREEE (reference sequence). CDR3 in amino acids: CASSLENPGHGGYTF. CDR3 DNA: TGTGCCAGCAGCTTGGAGAATCCGGGACACGGGGGCTACACCTTC.

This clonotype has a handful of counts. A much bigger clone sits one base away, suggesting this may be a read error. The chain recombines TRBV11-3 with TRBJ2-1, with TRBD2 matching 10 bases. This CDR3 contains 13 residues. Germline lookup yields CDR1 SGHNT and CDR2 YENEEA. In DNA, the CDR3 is TGTGCCAGCAGGTCTAGCGGGAGCAATGAGCGGTTCTTC. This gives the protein CASRSSGSNERFF.

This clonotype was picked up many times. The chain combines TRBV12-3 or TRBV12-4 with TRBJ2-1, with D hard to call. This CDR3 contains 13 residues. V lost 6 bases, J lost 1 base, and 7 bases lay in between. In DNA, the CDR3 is TGTGCCAGCAGCCTCGCGTCCTACAATGAGCAGTTCTTC. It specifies CASSLASYNEQFF.

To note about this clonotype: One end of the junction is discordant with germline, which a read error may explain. CDR3 coding DNA: TGTGCCATCAGTGAGTTAGCGGGAGGGGGCACAGATACGCAGTGTTTT. Translating gives CAISELAGGGTDTQCF. This chain uses TRBV10-3 with TRBJ2-3; 11 positions agree with TRBD2. CDR3 length: 16 residues. The germline CDR1 and CDR2 sequences are ENHRY and SYGVKD.

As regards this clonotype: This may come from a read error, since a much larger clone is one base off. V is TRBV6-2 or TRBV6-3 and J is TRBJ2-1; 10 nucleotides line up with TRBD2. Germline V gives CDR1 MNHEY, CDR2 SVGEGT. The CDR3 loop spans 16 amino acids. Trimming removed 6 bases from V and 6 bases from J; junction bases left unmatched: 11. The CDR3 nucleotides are TGTGCCAGCAGCGCGCCACTAGCGGGACAAGGCAATGAGCAGTTCTTC. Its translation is CASSAPLAGQGNEQFF.

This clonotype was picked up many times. CDR3 sequence (DNA): TGCAGTGCACCCAGACAGGACTTAAGCCCCTACAATGAGCAGTTCTTC. Translating gives CSAPRQDLSPYNEQFF. The chain employs TRBV20-1 and TRBJ2-1, with D possibly TRBD1 on 6 matching bases. The CDR3 is 16 amino acids. Germline lookup yields CDR1 DFQATT and CDR2 SNEGSKA (reference sequence). The germline V and J ends were trimmed by 6 bases and 2 bases, with 20 bases remaining between them.